Sequencing of this T cell receptor (beta chain) was carried out in a study of blood T cells in healthy people across ages. Through a sample-barcoded 5' primer and a J-beta primer mix, a second PCR was run for roughly 7 to 11 cycles. TCRdb redid the calling of the 5' RACE reads with MiXCR, one entry per CDR3 protein. The sample shows some 1.5 million distinct CDR3 sequences, roughly 28% of them seen only once. Germline values: CDR1 DFQATT, CDR2 SNEGSKA (reference sequence). CDR3 length: 14 amino acids. V was pared by 5 bases and J by 2 bases, with 14 bases between. Sequencing was carried out using blood. This chain links TRBV20-1 with TRBJ2-3; tentative D call: TRBD2 (7 bases). The clonotype was recovered from a woman aged 25 to 39 in good health. The CDR3 DNA reads as TGCAGTGCTGGGAGGGGGGCGTCCACAGATACGCAGTATTTT. Encoded protein: CSAGRGASTDTQYF.